What follows is one TCR beta chain and its context. What it recognizes is unknown. This sample was included in a study of cytomegalovirus exposure and HLA in healthy donors. Study results and caveats: A few chains linked to CMV were shown in vitro to be specific for CMV antigens. Whilst most TCR sequences proved rare, a subset of public TCRs occurred across many donors. The tendency of first-cohort TCR clusters to co-occur in the 110 or so validation repertoires emerged from a later analysis.

Sequenced by immunoSEQ multiplex PCR; TCRdb stores in-frame clones only, minus some. The sample lists over 110,000 clones, around 87% occurring once. Sequenced input: PBMCs. The TCR sequence derives from a man aged 18 to 30 in good health and CMV-seropositive.

In DNA form, the CDR3 reads TGTGCCAGCAAGATTCCGGGACAGGGGGTCTATAATTCACCCCTCCACTTT. Amino acid sequence: CASKIPGQGVYNSPLHF. The rearrangement links TRBV28 to TRBJ1-6; 11 bases map to TRBD1. Germline CDR1 MDHEN, CDR2 SYDVKM. The CDR3 extends over 17 amino acids. Trimming at V came to 7 bases and at J to 3 bases, leaving 8 bases not matched to a gene.